This TCR beta chain was documented in a study of response to subunit inactivated influenza vaccine. Study-wide points: Each seasonal influenza vaccination, the authors suggested, recruits few new T cells.

Remarks on this clonotype: Its antigen is not known.

TCRdb used MiXCR to reprocess the RT-PCR reads, holding one entry per CDR3 protein. Of fewer than 600,000 distinct CDR3 sequences in the sample, approximately 7.2% are singletons; the top ten hold around 13%. The sequence derives from a man aged 50-75 years who received an inactivated influenza vaccine. The sample consisted of PBMCs from blood, taken 23 months after vaccination.

The CDR3 DNA reads as TGTGCCAGCAGCCTTGGGCGGCATGCCATGGGGTATGGCTACACCTTC. It translates to CASSLGRHAMGYGYTF. The rearrangement joins TRBV6-2 or TRBV6-3 to TRBJ1-2; no clear D. Trimming removed 6 bases at V and 5 bases at J, with 22 bases between. CDR1 is MNHEY, CDR2 SVGEGT, per germline. The CDR3 is made up of 16 amino acids.